Shown below are 28 T cell receptor beta chains from a single sample sequenced in a study of T cell repertoires in aging, cancer and after chemotherapy. TRB rearrangements spanning V, D and J were amplified using mixed TRB-A/B primers. TCRdb recomputed calls from the multiplex PCR reads with MiXCR, one row per CDR3 protein. There are thousands of distinct CDR3 sequences in the sample; about 45% occur only once, and 2.5% to 4% lies in the top ten. Amplification of TCR beta used genomic DNA extracted from peripheral blood. Sequences were obtained from blood. The receptors stem from a human donor with a solid tumor.

By share of the sample, this clonotype is large. The V call is TRBV29-1, the J call TRBJ1-2, with TRBD1 matching 9 bases. The CDR3 is 13 residues long. From germline, CDR1 is SQVTM and CDR2 ANQGSEA. Germline trimming cut 4 bases from V and 8 bases from J; bases unmatched to any gene: 8. CDR3 region: CSVGDRGTEGYTF. The CDR3 DNA follows: TGCAGCGTTGGTGACAGGGGGACGGAGGGCTACACCTTC.

This clonotype was recorded a few times. The chain combines TRBV6-1 with TRBJ1-4; TRBD1 is a possible D gene (5 bases). Deletions cut 6 bases from V and 14 bases from J, with 13 bases between. The germline V gene encodes CDR1 MNHNS and CDR2 SASEGT. CDR3 length: 11 amino acids. The CDR3 spells CASREETELFF. CDR3 sequence (DNA): TGTGCCAGCAGGGAGGAGACAGAGCTGTTTTTT.

This chain links TRBV6-5 with TRBJ2-3, with D maybe TRBD1 (5 bases). The CDR3 is 16 amino acids. CDR1 is MNHEY, CDR2 SVGAGI, per germline. V was cut by 6 bases and J by 4 bases, with 20 bases left in between. Written as DNA, the CDR3 is TGTGCCAGCAGCTTCTCCGGCACTATAGGGGCAGATACGCAGTATTTT. Its translation is CASSFSGTIGADTQYF.

This chain joins TRBV20-1 and TRBJ2-7; D is perhaps TRBD2 (6 bases). This CDR3 region has 15 residues. Germline V CDR1 and CDR2: DFQATT, SNEGSKA (reference sequence). The germline V and J ends were trimmed by 5 bases and 4 bases, with 21 bases remaining between them. The CDR3 loop is CSAESRDSDLYEQYF. CDR3 DNA: TGCAGTGCTGAATCCCGGGACTCCGATCTGTACGAGCAGTACTTC.

The chain links TRBV27 to TRBJ2-1; either TRBD1 or TRBD2 may fit D (5 bases each). This CDR3 is built from 14 residues. V lost 5 bases to trimming and J lost 1 base, with 9 bases between them. From germline, CDR1 is MNHEY and CDR2 SMNVEV (reference sequence). This chain's CDR3 is CASSLGESYNEQFF. DNA of the CDR3: TGTGCCAGCAGTCTGGGGGAGTCCTACAATGAGCAGTTCTTC.

This clonotype was seen a few times. The CDR3 spells CASSTWDGREQYF. Here the CDR3 DNA reads TGTGCCAGCAGCACCTGGGACGGTCGCGAGCAGTACTTC. The V and J genes are TRBV7-2 and TRBJ2-7; D may be TRBD1 or TRBD2 (5 bases each). The CDR3 sequence is 13 residues long. Trimming stripped 5 bases from V and 6 bases from J, with 14 bases between. Germline V lookup: CDR1 SGHTA, CDR2 FQGNSA. Full variable domain (missing parts from reference TRBV7-2 and TRBJ2-7): GAGVSQSPSNKVTEKGKDVELRCDPISGHTALYWYRQSLGQGLEFLIYFQGNSAPDKSGLPSDRFSAERTGGSVSTLTIQRTQQEDSAVYLCASSTWDGREQYFGPGTRLTVT.

By its share, this clonotype is large (0.1 to 1%). This rearrangement joins TRBV15 to TRBJ2-7, with a tentative D call TRBD2 (6 bases). Germline V gene data show CDR1 as LNHNV and CDR2 as YYDKDF (reference sequence). Trimming left V 6 bases short and J 2 bases short, with 14 bases between. The CDR3 consists of 14 residues. The CDR3 protein is CATSPAAGPYEQYF. CDR3 in DNA: TGTGCCACCAGTCCCGCCGCGGGGCCCTACGAGCAGTACTTC.

This chain joins TRBV20-1 and TRBJ2-7; D call uncertain. This CDR3 has 13 residues. Trimming pared 0 bases from V and 3 bases from J, leaving 9 bases between. Per germline, CDR1 DFQATT and CDR2 SNEGSKA (reference sequence). The CDR3 region has the DNA TGCAGTGCTAGAGATCCGTCCAGCTACGAGCAGTACTTC. It codes for CSARDPSSYEQYF.

The genes are TRBV27 and TRBJ2-7; 8 bases line up with TRBD2. The CDR3 contains 14 residues. Unmatched junction bases numbered 9, after V lost 6 bases and J lost 5 bases. The germline V gene encodes CDR1 MNHEY and CDR2 SMNVEV (reference sequence). This chain's CDR3 is CASRRFLLADEQYF. The CDR3 DNA sequence: TGTGCCAGCAGACGCTTCCTACTAGCGGACGAGCAGTACTTC.

The chain carries TRBV20-1 and TRBJ2-3; 9 nucleotides align to TRBD2. This CDR3 contains 15 residues. V was pared by 4 bases and J by 6 bases, with 11 bases of the junction left unmatched. Germline CDR1 DFQATT, CDR2 SNEGSKA (reference sequence). The CDR3 DNA follows: TGCAGTGCTAACGCCCCGACTAGCGGTAGGGATACGCAGTATTTT. Protein: CSANAPTSGRDTQYF.

This clonotype has only a few counts. The V gene is TRBV9, the J gene TRBJ2-3, with D tentatively TRBD2 (5 bases). The germline V gene has CDR1 SGDLS and CDR2 YYNGEE. The germline V and J ends were trimmed by 2 bases and 6 bases, with 10 bases remaining between them. This CDR3 spans 13 amino acids. The CDR3, as DNA: TGTGCCAGCAGCGTGGACTGGGCGGATACGCAGTATTTT. As protein: CASSVDWADTQYF.

This chain's CDR3 is CASSAGLAGGVRNNEQFF. The CDR3 coding sequence is TGCGCCAGCAGCGCGGGACTAGCGGGAGGAGTAAGGAACAATGAGCAGTTCTTC. The J gene is TRBJ2-1, the V gene TRBV5-1; 15 bases fit TRBD2. Trimming took 4 bases from V and 5 from J; bases not matched to a gene: 10. Germline V gene lookup returns CDR1 SGHRS and CDR2 YFSETQ. This CDR3 is 18 amino acids long.

The genes are TRBV27 and TRBJ1-5; the D is unclear. The CDR3 has 14 residues. The germline V gene encodes CDR1 MNHEY and CDR2 SMNVEV (reference sequence). The V gene lost 2 bases and the J gene lost 5 bases, with 10 bases spanning the gap. The CDR3 bases are TGTGCCAGCAGTTTAATGCCTATGGATCAGCCCCAGCATTTT. Translated: CASSLMPMDQPQHF.

This clonotype was seen a handful of times. This chain connects TRBV6-5 to TRBJ1-4; D is possibly TRBD1 (6 bases). The germline CDR1 and CDR2 sequences are MNHEY and SVGAGI. The CDR3 covers 14 residues. V was clipped by 6 bases and J by 8 bases, with 16 bases between them. CDR3 loop: CASSQQGRGEKLFF. The CDR3, as DNA: TGTGCCAGCAGCCAACAGGGTCGGGGGGAAAAACTGTTTTTT.

The CDR3 DNA follows: TGTGCCAGCAGCTACCCCCAGGGGGCGCGGTACGAGCAGTACTTC. Amino acid sequence: CASSYPQGARYEQYF. J is TRBJ2-7 and V is TRBV7-9, with 8 nucleotides matching TRBD1. Per germline, CDR1 SEHNR and CDR2 FQNEAQ (reference sequence). This CDR3 comprises 15 residues. The V segment lost 4 bases and the J segment 4 bases; nucleotides outside the gene matches: 9.

The chain combines TRBV25-1 with TRBJ1-6; TRBD1 might be the D (6 bases). The CDR3 is 14 residues long. The V gene lost 0 bases and the J gene lost 10 bases, with 10 bases spanning the gap. CDR1 and CDR2 from the germline V gene are MGHDK and SYGVNS. The CDR3 loop reads CASSEYKGDSPLHF. The CDR3 bases are TGTGCCAGCAGTGAATATAAGGGGGACTCACCCCTCCACTTT.

This clonotype was picked up a small number of times. The chain joins TRBV7-2 to TRBJ2-2; 15 nucleotides line up with TRBD2. The CDR3 has 15 residues. The V and J ends lost 3 bases and 7 bases, in that order; junction bases with no gene match: 0. Germline values: CDR1 SGHTA, CDR2 FQGNSA. The CDR3 region has the DNA TGTGCCAGCAGCTTGGGACTAGCGGGAGGCGGGGAGCTGTTTTTT. Translated, it gives CASSLGLAGGGELFF.

The chain couples TRBV7-9 to TRBJ2-7; D is undetermined. The V and J ends lost 5 bases and 1 base respectively, with 6 bases between them. Germline V lookup: CDR1 SEHNR, CDR2 FQNEAQ (reference sequence). There are 12 residues in the CDR3. The CDR3 DNA reads as TGTGCCAGCAGCCCGGTATCCTACGAGCAGTACTTC. Translating gives CASSPVSYEQYF. Full variable domain (outside the CDR3, taken from reference TRBV7-9 and TRBJ2-7): DTGVSQNPRHKITKRGQNVTFRCDPISEHNRLYWYRQTLGQGPEFLTYFQNEAQLEKSRLLSDRFSAERPKGSFSTLEIQRTEQGDSAMYLCASSPVSYEQYFGPGTRLTVT.

The chain uses TRBV30 and TRBJ1-5, with D possibly being TRBD1 (5 bases). Germline V gene data show CDR1 as GTSNPN and CDR2 as SVGIG (reference sequence). CDR3 length: 13 amino acids. Trimming pared 3 bases from V and 7 bases from J, leaving 13 bases between. CDR3 loop: CAWRVDSHQPQHF. CDR3 nucleotides: TGTGCCTGGAGGGTAGACAGCCACCAGCCCCAGCATTTT.

By frequency in the sample, this clonotype is large. The chain joins TRBV7-6 to TRBJ1-2, with 11 nucleotides matching TRBD1. The junction had 13 bases not matched to a gene; V was cut back by 5 bases and J by 8 bases. The CDR3 totals 16 residues. CDR1 and CDR2 (germline): SGHVS, FNYEAQ. CDR3: CASSPILGQGAQGYTF. DNA for the CDR3: TGTGCCAGCAGCCCTATCCTTGGACAGGGGGCGCAGGGCTACACCTTC.

Comment on this clonotype: It may be a read error: a sequence one base away is much more abundant. This rearrangement joins TRBV29-1 to TRBJ1-1; D is unclear. The CDR3 extends over 11 amino acids. The germline V gene encodes CDR1 SQVTM and CDR2 ANQGSEA. In nucleotides, the CDR3 is TGCAGCGTCAGCCTTGACACTAAAGCTTTCTTT. Residues: CSVSLDTKAFF.

The chain employs TRBV7-2 and TRBJ2-7; 11 bases align to TRBD2. J was trimmed by 7 bases and V by 5 bases; bases with no gene match: 7. The germline gives CDR1 SGHTA, CDR2 FQGNSA. This CDR3 spans 14 amino acids. The CDR3 is CASSPSGGRSEQYF. The CDR3 bases are TGTGCCAGCAGCCCTAGCGGGGGGAGGTCGGAGCAGTACTTC.

The CDR3 reads CASSLYLATNEKLFF. CDR3 bases: TGTGCCAGCAGCTTATATCTGGCAACTAATGAAAAACTGTTTTTT. The V and J genes are TRBV7-9 and TRBJ1-4; D is uncertain. V was shortened by 2 bases and J by 0 bases, with 7 bases between the two germline ends. Per germline, CDR1 SEHNR and CDR2 FQNEAQ (reference sequence). CDR3 length: 15 residues. The complete variable domain, with remaining parts taken from reference TRBV7-9 and TRBJ1-4, reads DTGVSQNPRHKITKRGQNVTFRCDPISEHNRLYWYRQTLGQGPEFLTYFQNEAQLEKSRLLSDRFSAERPKGSFSTLEIQRTEQGDSAMYLCASSLYLATNEKLFFGSGTQLSVL.

V gene TRBV12-3 or TRBV12-4 combines with J gene TRBJ2-1, with D uncertain. Trimming left V 6 bases short and J 6 bases short, with 21 bases between. The CDR3 length is 16 residues. This CDR3 reads CASSSFSGSLSNEQFF. For the CDR3, the DNA is TGTGCCAGCAGCTCCTTCTCAGGTTCTCTGAGCAATGAGCAGTTCTTC.

This clonotype was seen a handful of times. This sequence joins TRBV29-1 and TRBJ2-1, with 9 bases matching TRBD2. In germline, CDR1 is SQVTM, CDR2 ANQGSEA. The V and J ends lost 7 bases and 9 bases, in that order; junction bases with no gene match: 10. This CDR3 has 13 residues. CDR3 residues: CSGLGLAGTEQFF. The CDR3 DNA reads TGCAGCGGCTTGGGACTAGCCGGCACTGAGCAGTTCTTC.

The CDR3 spells CARGQSSYNSPLHF. The CDR3, as DNA: TGCGCCCGGGGACAGAGCTCCTATAATTCACCCCTCCACTTT. The genes are TRBV10-1 and TRBJ1-6; 7 bases are shared with TRBD1. Losses at the gene ends were 11 bases for V and 0 bases for J; bases not matched to a gene: 4. CDR3 length equals 14 residues. Germline V gives CDR1 WNHNN, CDR2 SYGVQD (reference sequence).

CDR3 residues: CSASPGGNQPQHF. The CDR3 nucleotides read TGCAGTGCTAGCCCCGGGGGCAATCAGCCCCAGCATTTT. The gene calls are TRBV20-1 and TRBJ1-5; D is undetermined. Germline values: CDR1 DFQATT, CDR2 SNEGSKA (reference sequence). The CDR3 is made up of 13 amino acids. Trimming took off 3 bases at V and 2 bases at J, with 8 bases between the two ends.

The V gene is TRBV30, the J gene TRBJ1-1; D is uncertain. Trimming cost V 3 bases and J 3 bases, with 11 bases left between them. The CDR3 loop spans 13 amino acids. Germline CDR1 is GTSNPN and CDR2 is SVGIG (reference sequence). CDR3 sequence (DNA): TGTGCCTGGAGAGAGTACAGTTACACTGAAGCTTTCTTT. Protein: CAWREYSYTEAFF.